This TCR beta chain was sequenced during a study of CD8 T cells in Susac syndrome. V lost 2 bases and J lost 4; bases outside the gene matches: 7. The CDR3 extends over 16 amino acids. The germline gives CDR1 SGHTA, CDR2 FQGTGA. Random hexamers were used to reverse transcribe the RNA input (about 0.5 to 1 ug). Each CDR3 protein gets one entry after TCRdb re-called the immunoSEQ multiplex PCR reads with MiXCR. The repertoire holds some 130,000 distinct CDR3 sequences, with approximately 95% as singletons. The TCR was taken from a human donor with Susac syndrome. The gene calls are TRBV7-3 and TRBJ2-5, with 10 nucleotides matching TRBD1. The sequencing input was CD8+ T cells from PBMCs. CDR3 residues: CASSLETGGIVETQYF. In DNA form, the CDR3 reads TGTGCCAGCAGCTTAGAGACAGGGGGCATCGTAGAGACCCAGTACTTC.